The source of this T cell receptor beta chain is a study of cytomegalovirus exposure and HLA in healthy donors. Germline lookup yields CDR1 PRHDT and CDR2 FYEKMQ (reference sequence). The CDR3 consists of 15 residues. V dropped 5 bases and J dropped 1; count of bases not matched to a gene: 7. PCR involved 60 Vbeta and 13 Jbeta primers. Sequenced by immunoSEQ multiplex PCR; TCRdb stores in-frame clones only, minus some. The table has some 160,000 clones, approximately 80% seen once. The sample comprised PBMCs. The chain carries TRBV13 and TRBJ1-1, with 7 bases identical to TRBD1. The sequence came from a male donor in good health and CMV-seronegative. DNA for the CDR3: TGTGCCAGCAGCACAAGGACAGGACGGAACACTGAAGCTTTCTTT. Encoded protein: CASSTRTGRNTEAFF.